These 10 T cell receptor beta chains share one sample of origin, sequenced in a study of cytomegalovirus exposure and HLA in healthy donors. PCR amplification relied on 60 Vbeta primers (plus 13 Jbeta primers). Profiling relied on immunoSEQ multiplex PCR, and the TCRdb table lists in-frame clones only, not all of them. The table records about 150,000 clones, roughly 84% of them present only once. The sequenced material came from PBMCs. The origin of the receptors is a boy between 2 and 15 years old in good health and CMV-seronegative.

This chain's CDR3 is CASSLSPTVSSYEQYF. CDR3 sequence (DNA): TGCGCCAGCAGCTTGTCTCCGACAGTAAGCTCCTACGAGCAGTACTTC. This chain links TRBV5-1 with TRBJ2-7; tentative D call: TRBD1 (5 bases). Trimming left V 1 base short and J 0 bases short, with 14 bases between. CDR1 is SGHRS and CDR2 is YFSETQ in the germline V gene. This CDR3 has 16 amino acids.

The chain uses TRBV10-1 and TRBJ2-1; 10 nucleotides align to TRBD1. With 4 bases clipped from V and 7 bases from J, the junction kept 10 bases outside the gene matches. The CDR3 length is 16 residues. The germline CDR1 and CDR2 sequences are WNHNN and SYGVQD (reference sequence). The CDR3 bases are TGCGCCAGCAGTGTTTCGACAGGGGGCGCAAGGAATGAGCAGTTCTTC. This gives the protein CASSVSTGGARNEQFF.

The chain uses TRBV11-2 and TRBJ2-5; D possibly corresponds to TRBD1 (5 bases). Trimming shortened V by 6 bases and J by 0 bases, and 23 bases separated the two germline ends. Germline assignment: CDR1 SGHAT and CDR2 FQNNGV. This CDR3 is 18 amino acids long. The CDR3 protein is CASSLRGLTEPHQETQYF. The CDR3, as DNA: TGTGCCAGCAGTCTTAGGGGCCTGACGGAGCCCCACCAAGAGACCCAGTACTTC.

Notes on this clone: At one end the junction does not follow the germline gene, possibly because of a read error. The chain has TRBV23-1 and TRBJ1-4, with D perhaps TRBD1 (6 bases). TRBV23-1 is reported as an ORF; its role is uncertain. The CDR3 consists of 9 residues. The CDR3 nucleotides read TGCGCCAGCAGACCGCCAGGGGTTTTT. This translates into CASRPPGVF.

A single count supports this clone. The CDR3 sequence: CATSRDPGNEQFF. The DNA for the CDR3 is TGTGCCACCAGCAGAGATCCGGGCAATGAGCAGTTCTTC. This chain connects TRBV15 to TRBJ2-1; D is unclear. V lost 0 bases and J lost 6, with 6 bases in between. Germline V gives CDR1 LNHNV, CDR2 YYDKDF (reference sequence). The CDR3 consists of 13 residues.

V is TRBV4-1 and J is TRBJ2-7, with a possible D match to TRBD1 (6 bases). The length of the CDR3 is 14 residues. V lost 1 base and J 2 bases, leaving 9 bases between the germline ends. Germline CDR1 and CDR2: MGHRA and YSYEKL. The CDR3 protein is CASSQGTVAYEQYF. As DNA, the CDR3 is TGCGCCAGCAGCCAAGGGACAGTCGCCTACGAGCAGTACTTC.

This chain joins TRBV6-1 and TRBJ1-1, with D tentatively TRBD1 (6 bases). V was pared by 7 bases and J by 4 bases, with 16 bases between. There are 14 residues in the CDR3. Germline V gene lookup returns CDR1 MNHNS and CDR2 SASEGT. In nucleotides, the CDR3 is TGTGCCAGCACTGGGGGGAGGGGGACCACTGAAGCTTTCTTT. Residues: CASTGGRGTTEAFF.

This clone was seen a single time. The chain carries TRBV7-6 and TRBJ2-1; 7 nucleotides match TRBD2. With V trimmed by 0 bases and J by 8 bases, 7 bases remained unmatched. Germline CDR1 SGHVS, CDR2 FNYEAQ. CDR3 size: 15 residues. CDR3 in amino acids: CASSLAASGGDEQFF. The CDR3 bases are TGTGCCAGCAGCTTAGCGGCTAGCGGAGGTGATGAGCAGTTCTTC.

The CDR3 spells CASSLGQVEQYF. CDR3 sequence (DNA): TGCGCCAGCAGCTTGGGGCAGGTTGAGCAGTACTTC. V gene TRBV5-1 combines with J gene TRBJ2-7; D call uncertain. The germline V gene has CDR1 SGHRS and CDR2 YFSETQ. Trimming pared 0 bases from V and 7 bases from J, leaving 8 bases between. The CDR3 is 12 amino acids.

This chain joins TRBV14 and TRBJ2-1; weak D call: TRBD2 (6 bases). The CDR3 consists of 17 residues. The V end lost 4 bases, the J end lost 0 bases, and 16 bases lay between the germline ends. The V gene's germline CDR1 is SGHDN and CDR2 FVKESK. In DNA form, the CDR3 reads TGTGCCAGCAGCCCCGTCGGAGGGCAAGGCTCCTACAATGAGCAGTTCTTC. The encoded protein is CASSPVGGQGSYNEQFF.